These T cell receptor beta chains were read from a single sample in a study of naive and memory T cell subsets. TCRdb re-analysed the 5' RACE reads in MiXCR, keeping a single row per CDR3 protein. The table includes tens of thousands of distinct CDR3 sequences, roughly 6.7% detected once. These receptors all stem from a male donor in good health. Each CDR3 is given with its conserved first and last residue. Fields, in order: clone size, D gene, V gene, J gene, CDR3 protein, CDR3 DNA. A D gene is named only where the DNA matches it firmly. Clone size is not always given. Where it is, it says once, few, many or a class for expanded clones.

>many|.|TRBV20-1|TRBJ2-7
CSVGGSSYEQYF
TGCAGCGTCGGGGGATCCTCCTACGAGCAGTACTTC
>.|TRBD2|TRBV6-5|TRBJ2-3
CASSTTSGRATDTQYF
TGTGCCAGCAGTACGACTAGCGGGAGGGCCACAGATACGCAGTATTTT
>.|.|TRBV5-1|TRBJ2-7
CASSLGQQTYEQYF
TGCGCCAGCAGCTTGGGACAGCAAACCTACGAGCAGTACTTC
>few|TRBD1|TRBV5-4|TRBJ2-3
CASSQGQDLTDTQYF
TGTGCCAGCAGCCAGGGACAGGACCTCACAGATACGCAGTATTTT
>many|.|TRBV12-3/TRBV12-4|TRBJ2-7
CASSLQGFTYEQYF
TGTGCCAGCAGTTTGCAAGGGTTTACCTACGAGCAGTACTTC
>many|TRBD1|TRBV29-1|TRBJ2-7
CSAGRGTGGDEQYF
TGCAGCGCTGGGAGGGGGACAGGGGGCGACGAGCAGTACTTC
>few|TRBD2|TRBV20-1|TRBJ2-3
CSASRRSGRPSTDTQYF
TGCAGTGCTAGCCGAAGGAGCGGGAGGCCTAGCACAGATACGCAGTATTTT
>.|.|TRBV5-1|TRBJ2-1
CASSSAPPRGNEQFF
TGCGCCAGCAGCTCGGCCCCGCCCCGGGGCAATGAGCAGTTCTTC
>many|.|TRBV6-5|TRBJ1-5
CASSYGGRYSNQPQHF
TGTGCCAGCAGTTACGGTGGCAGATATAGCAATCAGCCCCAGCATTTT
>.|TRBD2|TRBV12-3/TRBV12-4|TRBJ2-5
CASSPSGSETQYF
TGTGCCAGCAGTCCCAGCGGGAGCGAGACCCAGTACTTC
>.|.|TRBV10-1|TRBJ2-1
CASSLSRAPSYNEQFF
TGCGCCAGCAGCTTGTCAAGGGCCCCTTCCTACAATGAGCAGTTCTTC
>many|TRBD2|TRBV20-1|TRBJ2-7
CSPEGGLAGSSSYEQYF
TGCAGTCCAGAGGGGGGTCTAGCGGGGTCGAGCTCCTACGAGCAGTACTTC
>few|TRBD2|TRBV6-6|TRBJ2-5
CASSSGTSGNLQQETQYF
TGTGCCAGCAGTTCCGGGACTAGCGGGAATCTACAGCAAGAGACCCAGTACTTC
>few|.|TRBV20-1|TRBJ1-4
CSARHGQNEKLFF
TGCAGTGCTAGACACGGACAGAATGAAAAACTGTTTTTT
>.|TRBD1|TRBV19|TRBJ1-5
CASSWDRVQPQHF
TGTGCCAGTAGCTGGGACAGGGTTCAGCCCCAGCATTTT
>.|.|TRBV5-1|TRBJ1-4
CASSSGTGEKLFF
TGCGCCAGCAGCTCAGGAACGGGTGAAAAACTGTTTTTT
>.|.|TRBV20-1|TRBJ2-7
CSAPEGDYEQYF
TGCAGTGCACCCGAGGGGGACTACGAGCAGTACTTC
>many|TRBD2|TRBV19|TRBJ2-1
CASSGLAGGYNEQFF
TGTGCCAGTAGTGGACTAGCGGGAGGATACAATGAGCAGTTCTTC
>many|TRBD1|TRBV20-1|TRBJ1-1
CSARVIGDSPLNTEAFF
TGCAGTGCTAGAGTAATAGGGGACAGCCCCTTGAACACTGAAGCTTTCTTT
>.|TRBD2|TRBV14|TRBJ2-1
CASSQGLAGANNEQFF
TGTGCCAGCAGCCAAGGGCTAGCGGGAGCTAACAATGAGCAGTTCTTC
>many|TRBD2|TRBV11-1|TRBJ2-3
CASSRTSSTDTQYF
TGTGCCAGCAGCCGGACTAGCAGCACAGATACGCAGTATTTT
>many|.|TRBV5-1|TRBJ2-1
CASSLMRETGEQFF
TGCGCCAGCAGCTTGATGAGGGAAACGGGGGAGCAGTTCTTC
>few|TRBD2|TRBV11-2|TRBJ2-2
CASSFRLAGGPNTGELFF
TGTGCCAGCAGCTTTCGACTAGCGGGGGGGCCGAACACCGGGGAGCTGTTTTTT
>many|.|TRBV12-3/TRBV12-4|TRBJ1-5
CASSFPGGRNQPQHF
TGTGCCAGCAGTTTCCCGGGGGGTCGGAATCAGCCCCAGCATTTT
>many|.|TRBV19|TRBJ1-3
CASSIGVEADTIYF
TGTGCCAGTAGTATCGGTGTGGAAGCGGACACCATATATTTT
>few|.|TRBV7-9|TRBJ2-2
CASSPFAGEDTGELFF
TGTGCCAGCAGCCCTTTCGCAGGGGAGGACACCGGGGAGCTGTTTTTT
>.|.|TRBV7-9|TRBJ2-5
CASSLEGSYVAQYF
TGTGCCAGCAGCTTAGAAGGGTCTTATGTGGCCCAGTACTTC
>few|.|TRBV6-2/TRBV6-3|TRBJ2-7
CASSYIPPPYEQYF
TGTGCCAGCAGTTACATACCTCCCCCTTACGAGCAGTACTTC
>many|.|TRBV12-3/TRBV12-4|TRBJ2-1
CASSPEVGNEQFF
TGTGCCAGCAGCCCAGAGGTCGGTAATGAGCAGTTCTTC
>.|TRBD2|TRBV12-3/TRBV12-4|TRBJ2-3
CASSLQGLFYGSGEVDTQYF
TGTGCCAGCAGCCTACAGGGTTTGTTCTACGGTAGCGGGGAGGTGGATACGCAGTATTTT
>few|.|TRBV7-2|TRBJ2-1
CASSFSNYNEQFF
TGTGCCAGCAGCTTCTCTAACTACAATGAGCAGTTCTTC
>many|TRBD1|TRBV29-1|TRBJ2-3
CSERDRADTQYF
TGCAGCGAACGGGACAGGGCAGATACGCAGTATTTT
>.|.|TRBV5-6|TRBJ1-1
CASSFLGGGWDTEAFF
TGTGCCAGCAGCTTCCTGGGGGGTGGTTGGGACACTGAAGCTTTCTTT
>.|.|TRBV29-1|TRBJ2-7
CSVVTSGSRDEQYF
TGCAGCGTTGTGACCTCAGGGAGTAGAGACGAGCAGTACTTC
>many|.|TRBV6-5|TRBJ2-7
CASSLDSYEQYF
TGTGCCAGCAGTCTCGACTCCTACGAGCAGTACTTC
>.|TRBD1|TRBV30|TRBJ2-3
CAWNRDRHTDTQYF
TGTGCCTGGAATAGGGACAGACACACAGATACGCAGTATTTT
>few|.|TRBV19|TRBJ2-7
CASSTTGHQANYEQYF
TGTGCCAGTAGTACAACCGGACACCAGGCAAACTACGAGCAGTACTTC
>few|TRBD1|TRBV5-1|TRBJ2-7
CASSLGGTGRYEQYF
TGTGCCAGCAGCTTGGGGGGGACAGGGCGCTACGAGCAGTACTTC
>many|.|TRBV19|TRBJ1-5
CASSIDHSNQPQHF
TGTGCCAGTAGTATAGACCATAGCAATCAGCCCCAGCATTTT
>many|.|TRBV6-5|TRBJ2-2
CASSYGRNTGELFF
TGTGCCAGCAGTTACGGCAGGAACACCGGGGAGCTGTTTTTT
>.|.|TRBV7-9|TRBJ1-2
CASSLVRSGRDYGYTF
TGTGCCAGCAGCTTAGTCCGGTCGGGCAGGGACTATGGCTACACCTTC
>few|.|TRBV11-2|TRBJ1-1
CASSATLESSTEAFF
TGTGCCAGCAGCGCAACCCTGGAGTCGAGCACTGAAGCTTTCTTT
>many|TRBD1|TRBV6-2/TRBV6-3|TRBJ2-3
CASSYSQGTPDTQYF
TGTGCCAGCAGTTACTCACAGGGGACCCCGGATACGCAGTATTTT
>many|.|TRBV11-2|TRBJ2-7
CASSTQAYRPYEQYF
TGTGCCAGCAGCACACAGGCCTATAGGCCCTACGAGCAGTACTTC
>.|.|TRBV11-2|TRBJ2-3
CASSFSQNTDTQYF
TGTGCCAGCAGCTTTAGCCAGAACACAGATACGCAGTATTTT
>many|TRBD2|TRBV10-2|TRBJ2-5
CASSGIAGGETQYF
TGCGCCAGCAGTGGGATAGCGGGAGGAGAGACCCAGTACTTC
>many|TRBD1|TRBV5-5|TRBJ1-2
CASSATGVYGYTF
TGTGCCAGCAGCGCTACAGGGGTGTATGGCTACACCTTC
>many|.|TRBV6-4|TRBJ2-1
CASSETSEHEQFF
TGTGCCAGCAGTGAGACCAGCGAGCATGAGCAGTTCTTC
>many|.|TRBV10-1|TRBJ2-1
CASSSSGGYNEQFF
TGCGCCAGCAGCTCAAGTGGGGGTTACAATGAGCAGTTCTTC
>many|TRBD2|TRBV20-1|TRBJ2-7
CSARSGSSYEQYF
TGCAGTGCCCGGAGCGGGAGCTCCTACGAGCAGTACTTC
>.|.|TRBV20-1|TRBJ2-3
CSVKRPGTDTQYF
TGCAGTGTGAAACGGCCTGGCACAGATACGCAGTATTTT
>.|TRBD2|TRBV19|TRBJ2-1
CASSTDRLAGYNEQFF
TGTGCCAGTAGTACTGACAGACTAGCGGGGTACAATGAGCAGTTCTTC
>few|TRBD2|TRBV5-4|TRBJ2-5
CASSLAGERGGQETQYF
TGTGCCAGCAGCTTGGCCGGCGAGCGGGGGGGCCAAGAGACCCAGTACTTC
>few|.|TRBV27|TRBJ2-1
CASSFSNGESNEQFF
TGTGCCAGCAGTTTCTCAAACGGGGAGTCCAATGAGCAGTTCTTC